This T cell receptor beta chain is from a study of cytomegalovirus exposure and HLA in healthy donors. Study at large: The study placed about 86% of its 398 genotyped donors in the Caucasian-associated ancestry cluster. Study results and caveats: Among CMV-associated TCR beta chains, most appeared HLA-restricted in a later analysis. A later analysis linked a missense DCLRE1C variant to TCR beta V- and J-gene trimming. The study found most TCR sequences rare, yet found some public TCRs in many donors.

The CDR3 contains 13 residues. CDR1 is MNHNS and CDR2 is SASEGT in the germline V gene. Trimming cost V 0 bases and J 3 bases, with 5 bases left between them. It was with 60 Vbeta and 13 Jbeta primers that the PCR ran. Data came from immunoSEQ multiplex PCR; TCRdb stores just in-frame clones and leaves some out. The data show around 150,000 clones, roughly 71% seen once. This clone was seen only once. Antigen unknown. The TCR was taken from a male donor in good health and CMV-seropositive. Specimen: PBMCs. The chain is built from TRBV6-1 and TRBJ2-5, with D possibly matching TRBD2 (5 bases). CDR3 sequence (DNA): TGTGCCAGCAGTGAAGCACTAGAAGAGACCCAGTACTTC. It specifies CASSEALEETQYF.